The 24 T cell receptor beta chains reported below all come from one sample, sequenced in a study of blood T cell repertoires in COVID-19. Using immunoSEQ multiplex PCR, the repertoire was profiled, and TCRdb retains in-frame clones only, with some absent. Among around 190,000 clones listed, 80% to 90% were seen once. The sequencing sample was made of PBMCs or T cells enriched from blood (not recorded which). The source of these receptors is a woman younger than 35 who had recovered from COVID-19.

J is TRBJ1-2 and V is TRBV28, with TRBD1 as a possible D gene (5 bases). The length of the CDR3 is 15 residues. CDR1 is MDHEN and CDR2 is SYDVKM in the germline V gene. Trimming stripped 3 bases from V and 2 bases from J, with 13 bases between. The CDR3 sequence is CASSLRTPTNYGYTF. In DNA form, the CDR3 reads TGTGCCAGCAGTTTGAGGACACCGACCAACTATGGCTACACCTTC.

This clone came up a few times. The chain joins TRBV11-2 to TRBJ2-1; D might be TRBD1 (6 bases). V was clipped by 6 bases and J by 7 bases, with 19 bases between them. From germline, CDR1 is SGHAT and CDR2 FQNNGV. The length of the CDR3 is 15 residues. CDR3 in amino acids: CASRLPMGQRNEQFF. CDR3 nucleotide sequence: TGTGCCAGCAGGTTACCTATGGGACAAAGGAATGAGCAGTTCTTC.

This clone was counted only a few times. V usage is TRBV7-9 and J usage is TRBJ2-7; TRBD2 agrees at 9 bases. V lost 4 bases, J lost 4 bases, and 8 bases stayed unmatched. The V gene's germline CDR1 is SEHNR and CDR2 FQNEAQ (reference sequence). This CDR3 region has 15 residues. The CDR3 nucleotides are TGTGCCAGCAGCTCCTTCGGACTAGCGCGTTACGAGCAGTACTTC. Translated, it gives CASSSFGLARYEQYF.

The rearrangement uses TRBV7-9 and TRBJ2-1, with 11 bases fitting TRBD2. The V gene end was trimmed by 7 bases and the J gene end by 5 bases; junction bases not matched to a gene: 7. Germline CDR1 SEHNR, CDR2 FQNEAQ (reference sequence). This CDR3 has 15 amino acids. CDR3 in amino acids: CASTMTSGEHNEQFF. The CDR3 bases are TGTGCCAGCACCATGACTAGCGGGGAGCACAATGAGCAGTTCTTC.

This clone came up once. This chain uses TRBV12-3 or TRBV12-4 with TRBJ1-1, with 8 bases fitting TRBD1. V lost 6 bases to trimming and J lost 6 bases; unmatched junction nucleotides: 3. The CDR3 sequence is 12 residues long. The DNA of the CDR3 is TGTGCCAGCAGGGCAGGGGGCTCTGAAGCTTTCTTT. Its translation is CASRAGGSEAFF.

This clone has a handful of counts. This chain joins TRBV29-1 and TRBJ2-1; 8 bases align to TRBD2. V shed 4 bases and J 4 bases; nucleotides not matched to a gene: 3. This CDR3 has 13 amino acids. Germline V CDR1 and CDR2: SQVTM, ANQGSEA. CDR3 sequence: CSVAAGDYNEQFF. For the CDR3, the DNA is TGCAGCGTTGCAGCGGGGGATTACAATGAGCAGTTCTTC.

Here the CDR3 DNA reads TGTGCCAGCCGCCTGGGGACTAGGAGGGGCGAGCAGTACTTC. Translating gives CASRLGTRRGEQYF. The chain joins TRBV27 to TRBJ2-7; 8 bases line up with TRBD2. CDR1 MNHEY and CDR2 SMNVEV come from the germline V gene (reference sequence). CDR3 length: 14 residues. Unmatched junction bases numbered 12, after V lost 8 bases and J lost 6 bases.

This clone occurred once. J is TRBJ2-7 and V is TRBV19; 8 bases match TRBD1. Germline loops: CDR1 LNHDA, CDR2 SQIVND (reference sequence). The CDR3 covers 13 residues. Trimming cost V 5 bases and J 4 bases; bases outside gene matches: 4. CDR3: CASSPTGAYEQYF. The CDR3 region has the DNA TGTGCCAGTAGTCCGACAGGGGCATACGAGCAGTACTTC.

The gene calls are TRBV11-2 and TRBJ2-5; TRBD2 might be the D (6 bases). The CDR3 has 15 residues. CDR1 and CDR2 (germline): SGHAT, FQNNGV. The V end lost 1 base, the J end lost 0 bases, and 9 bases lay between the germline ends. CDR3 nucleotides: TGTGCCAGCAGCTTAGGCGGGGCCAACCAAGAGACCCAGTACTTC. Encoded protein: CASSLGGANQETQYF.

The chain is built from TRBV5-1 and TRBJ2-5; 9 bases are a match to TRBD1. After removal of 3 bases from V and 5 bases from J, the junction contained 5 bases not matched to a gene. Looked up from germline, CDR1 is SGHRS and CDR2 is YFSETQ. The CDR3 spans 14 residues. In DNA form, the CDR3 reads TGCGCCAGCAGCTCCGGACAGGGGCAGGAGACCCAGTACTTC. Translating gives CASSSGQGQETQYF. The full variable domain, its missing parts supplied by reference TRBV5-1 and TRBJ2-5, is KAGVTQTPRYLIKTRGQQVTLSCSPISGHRSVSWYQQTPGQGLQFLFEYFSETQRNKGNFPGRFSGRQFSNSRSEMNVSTLELGDSALYLCASSSGQGQETQYFGPGTRLLVL.

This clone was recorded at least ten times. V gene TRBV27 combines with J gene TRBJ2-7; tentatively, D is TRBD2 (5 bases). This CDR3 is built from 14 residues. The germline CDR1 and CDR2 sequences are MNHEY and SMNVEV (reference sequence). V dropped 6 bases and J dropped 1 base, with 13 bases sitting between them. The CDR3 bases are TGTGCCAGCAGACGTAGCGTTAGGTCCTACGAGCAGTACTTC. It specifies CASRRSVRSYEQYF.

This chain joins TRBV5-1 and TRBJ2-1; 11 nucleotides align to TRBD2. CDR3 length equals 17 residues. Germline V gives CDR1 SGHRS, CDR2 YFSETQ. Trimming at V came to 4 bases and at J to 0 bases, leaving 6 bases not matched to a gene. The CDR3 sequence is CASSTGTSGSSYNEQFF. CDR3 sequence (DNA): TGCGCCAGCAGCACAGGGACTAGCGGAAGCTCCTACAATGAGCAGTTCTTC.

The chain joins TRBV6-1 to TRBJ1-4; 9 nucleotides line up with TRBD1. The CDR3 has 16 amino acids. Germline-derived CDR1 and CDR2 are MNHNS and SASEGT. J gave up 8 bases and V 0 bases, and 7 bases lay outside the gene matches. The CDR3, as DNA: TGTGCCAGCAGTGAAGCGTTCCGGACAGGGGAGGAAAAACTGTTTTTT. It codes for CASSEAFRTGEEKLFF.

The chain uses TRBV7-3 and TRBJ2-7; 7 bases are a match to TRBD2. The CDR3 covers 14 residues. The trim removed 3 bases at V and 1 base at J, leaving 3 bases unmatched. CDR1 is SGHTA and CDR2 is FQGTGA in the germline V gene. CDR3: CASSFQGGSYEQYF. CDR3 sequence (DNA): TGTGCCAGCAGCTTCCAGGGAGGGTCCTACGAGCAGTACTTC.

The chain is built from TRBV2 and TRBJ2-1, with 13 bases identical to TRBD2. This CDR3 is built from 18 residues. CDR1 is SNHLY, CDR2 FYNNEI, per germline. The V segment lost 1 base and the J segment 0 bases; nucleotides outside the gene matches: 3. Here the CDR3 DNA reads TGTGCCAGCAGTGAAGAGGGACTAGCGGGGACCTCCTACAATGAGCAGTTCTTC. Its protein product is CASSEEGLAGTSYNEQFF.

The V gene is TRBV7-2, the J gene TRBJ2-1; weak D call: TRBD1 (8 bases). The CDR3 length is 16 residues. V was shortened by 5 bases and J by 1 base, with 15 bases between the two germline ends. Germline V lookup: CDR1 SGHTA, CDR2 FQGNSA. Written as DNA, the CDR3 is TGTGCCAGCAGCCCAACAGGGGGGGCTTCCTACAATGAGCAGTTCTTC. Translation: CASSPTGGASYNEQFF.

The CDR3 coding sequence is TGCGCCAGCAGCCAGGGGACTAGCGGGGGGTGGGTAGGTGAGCAGTACTTC. Translated, it gives CASSQGTSGGWVGEQYF. This rearrangement joins TRBV4-1 to TRBJ2-7, with TRBD2 matching over 15 bases. The V segment lost 3 bases and the J segment 7 bases; nucleotides outside the gene matches: 10. Germline assignment: CDR1 MGHRA and CDR2 YSYEKL. The CDR3 loop spans 17 amino acids.

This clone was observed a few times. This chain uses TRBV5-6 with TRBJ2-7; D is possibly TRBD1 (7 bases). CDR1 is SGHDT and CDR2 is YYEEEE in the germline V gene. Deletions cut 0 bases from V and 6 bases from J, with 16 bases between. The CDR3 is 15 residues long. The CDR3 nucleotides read TGTGCCAGCAGCTTGGTAGGCCAGGGGGAGGCCGAGCAGTACTTC. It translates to CASSLVGQGEAEQYF. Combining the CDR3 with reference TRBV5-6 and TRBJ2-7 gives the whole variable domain DAGVTQSPTHLIKTRGQQVTLRCSPKSGHDTVSWYQQALGQGPQFIFQYYEEEERQRGNFPDRFSGHQFPNYSSELNVNALLLGDSALYLCASSLVGQGEAEQYFGPGTRLTVT.

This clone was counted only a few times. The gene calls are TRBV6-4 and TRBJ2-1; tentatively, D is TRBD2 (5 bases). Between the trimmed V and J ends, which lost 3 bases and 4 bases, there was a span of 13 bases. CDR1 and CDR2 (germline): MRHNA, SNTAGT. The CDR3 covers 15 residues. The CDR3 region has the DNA TGTGCCAGCAGTGAAGCGGAGGCGGGTTACAATGAGCAGTTCTTC. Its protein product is CASSEAEAGYNEQFF.

The CDR3 sequence: CASKDSTLGGANVLTF. DNA for the CDR3: TGCGCCAGCAAGGACAGTACCTTGGGTGGGGCCAACGTCCTGACTTTC. The genes are TRBV5-1 and TRBJ2-6, with D tentatively TRBD1 (6 bases). The CDR3 spans 16 residues. V shed 6 bases and J shed 3 bases, with 16 bases lying between them. Per the germline V gene, CDR1 is SGHRS and CDR2 is YFSETQ. The full variable domain, its missing parts supplied by reference TRBV5-1 and TRBJ2-6, is KAGVTQTPRYLIKTRGQQVTLSCSPISGHRSVSWYQQTPGQGLQFLFEYFSETQRNKGNFPGRFSGRQFSNSRSEMNVSTLELGDSALYLCASKDSTLGGANVLTFGAGSRLTVL.

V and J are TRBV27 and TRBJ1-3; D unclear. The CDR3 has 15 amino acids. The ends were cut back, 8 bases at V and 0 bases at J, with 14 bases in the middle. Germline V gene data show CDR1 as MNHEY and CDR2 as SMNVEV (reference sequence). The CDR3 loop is CASASTGSSGNTIYF. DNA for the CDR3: TGTGCCAGCGCCTCGACGGGGAGCTCTGGAAACACCATATATTTT.

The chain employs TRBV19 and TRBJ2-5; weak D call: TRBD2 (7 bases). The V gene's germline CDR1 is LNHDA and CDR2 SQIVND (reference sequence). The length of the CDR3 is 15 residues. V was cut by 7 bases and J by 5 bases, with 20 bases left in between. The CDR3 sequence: CASTQSGGGGETQYF. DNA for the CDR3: TGTGCCAGTACCCAAAGTGGGGGGGGCGGGGAGACCCAGTACTTC. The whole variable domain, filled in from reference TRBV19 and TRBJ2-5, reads DGGITQSPKYLFRKEGQNVTLSCEQNLNHDAMYWYRQDPGQGLRLIYYSQIVNDFQKGDIAEGYSVSREKKESFPLTVTSAQKNPTAFYLCASTQSGGGGETQYFGPGTRLLVL.

As DNA, the CDR3 is TGTGCCAGCAGCACAGGGGTCTCTGGGGCCAACGTCCTGACTTTC. Its protein product is CASSTGVSGANVLTF. The chain is built from TRBV7-9 and TRBJ2-6; 7 bases line up with TRBD1. The germline V gene has CDR1 SEHNR and CDR2 FQNEAQ (reference sequence). This CDR3 is 15 amino acids long. With 5 bases clipped from V and 0 bases from J, the junction kept 1 base outside the gene matches. The full variable domain, rest sourced from reference TRBV7-9 and TRBJ2-6, is DTGVSQNPRHKITKRGQNVTFRCDPISEHNRLYWYRQTLGQGPEFLTYFQNEAQLEKSRLLSDRFSAERPKGSFSTLEIQRTEQGDSAMYLCASSTGVSGANVLTFGAGSRLTVL.

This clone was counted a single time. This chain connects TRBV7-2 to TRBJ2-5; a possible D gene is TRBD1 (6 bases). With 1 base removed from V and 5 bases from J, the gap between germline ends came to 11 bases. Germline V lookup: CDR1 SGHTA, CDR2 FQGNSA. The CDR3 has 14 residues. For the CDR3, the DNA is TGTGCCAGCAGCTTAGACAGGGCCCGGGAGACCCAGTACTTC. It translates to CASSLDRARETQYF.